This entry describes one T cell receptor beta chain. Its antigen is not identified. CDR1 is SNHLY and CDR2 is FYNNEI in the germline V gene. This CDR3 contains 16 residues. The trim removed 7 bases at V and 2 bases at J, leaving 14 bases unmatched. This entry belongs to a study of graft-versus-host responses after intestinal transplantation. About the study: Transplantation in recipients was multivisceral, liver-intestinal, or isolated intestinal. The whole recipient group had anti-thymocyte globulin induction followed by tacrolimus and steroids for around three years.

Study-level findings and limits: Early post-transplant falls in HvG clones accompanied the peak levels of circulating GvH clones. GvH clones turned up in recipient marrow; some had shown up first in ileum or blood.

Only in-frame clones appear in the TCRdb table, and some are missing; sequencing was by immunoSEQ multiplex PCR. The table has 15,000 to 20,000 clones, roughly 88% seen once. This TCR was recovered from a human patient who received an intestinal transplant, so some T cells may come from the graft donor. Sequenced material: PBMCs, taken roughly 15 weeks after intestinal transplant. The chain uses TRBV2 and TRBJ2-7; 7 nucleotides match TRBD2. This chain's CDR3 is CASMGTMSETAYEQYF. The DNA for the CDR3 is TGTGCCAGCATGGGGACTATGAGCGAGACGGCCTACGAGCAGTACTTC.